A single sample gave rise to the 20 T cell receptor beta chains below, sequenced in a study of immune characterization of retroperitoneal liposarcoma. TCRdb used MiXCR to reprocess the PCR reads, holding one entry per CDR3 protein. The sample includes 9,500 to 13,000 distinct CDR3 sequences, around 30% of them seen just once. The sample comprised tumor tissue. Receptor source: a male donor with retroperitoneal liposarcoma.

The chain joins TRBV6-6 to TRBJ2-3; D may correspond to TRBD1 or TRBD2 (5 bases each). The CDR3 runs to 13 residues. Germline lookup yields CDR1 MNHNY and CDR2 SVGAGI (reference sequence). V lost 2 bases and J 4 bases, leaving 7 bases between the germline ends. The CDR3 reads CASSYGGADTQYF. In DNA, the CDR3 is TGTGCCAGCAGTTACGGGGGAGCAGATACGCAGTATTTT.

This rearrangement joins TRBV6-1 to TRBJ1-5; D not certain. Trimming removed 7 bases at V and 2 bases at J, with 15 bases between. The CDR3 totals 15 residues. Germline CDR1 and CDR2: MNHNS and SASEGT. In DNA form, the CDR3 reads TGTGCCAGCACCAACGACGGGTGGGGCAATCAGCCCCAGCATTTT. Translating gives CASTNDGWGNQPQHF.

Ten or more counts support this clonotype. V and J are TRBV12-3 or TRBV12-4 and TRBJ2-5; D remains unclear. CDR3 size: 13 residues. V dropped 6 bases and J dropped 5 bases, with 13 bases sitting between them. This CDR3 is CASSLTTKETQYF. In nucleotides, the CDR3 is TGTGCCAGCAGCCTAACGACCAAGGAGACCCAGTACTTC.

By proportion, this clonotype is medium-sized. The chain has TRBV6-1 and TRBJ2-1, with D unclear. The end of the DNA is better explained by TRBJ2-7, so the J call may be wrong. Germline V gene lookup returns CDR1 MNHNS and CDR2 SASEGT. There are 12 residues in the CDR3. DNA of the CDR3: TGTGCCAGCGCCGACACTCCCTACGAGCAGTACTTC. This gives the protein CASADTPYEQYF.

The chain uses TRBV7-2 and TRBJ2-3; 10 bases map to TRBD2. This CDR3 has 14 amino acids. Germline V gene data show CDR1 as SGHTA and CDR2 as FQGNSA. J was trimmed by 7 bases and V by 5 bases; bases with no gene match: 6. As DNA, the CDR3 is TGTGCCAGCAGCCGAACTAGCGGGGTGTATACGCAGTATTTT. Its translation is CASSRTSGVYTQYF.

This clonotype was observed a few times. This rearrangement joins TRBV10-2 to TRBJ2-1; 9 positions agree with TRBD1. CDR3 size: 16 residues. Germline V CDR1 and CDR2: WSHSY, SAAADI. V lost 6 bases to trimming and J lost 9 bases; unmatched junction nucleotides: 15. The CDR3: CASSKDDGTGSFEQFF. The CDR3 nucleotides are TGCGCCAGCAGCAAAGACGATGGGACAGGGTCCTTTGAGCAGTTCTTC.

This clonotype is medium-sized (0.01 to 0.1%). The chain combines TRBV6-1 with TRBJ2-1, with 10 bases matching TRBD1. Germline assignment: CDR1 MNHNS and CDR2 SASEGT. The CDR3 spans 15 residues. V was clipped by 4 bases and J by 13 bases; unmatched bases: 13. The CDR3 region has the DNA TGTGCCAGCAGTGCCTGGACAGGGGGTGCGGAGACCCAGTTCTTC. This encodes CASSAWTGGAETQFF.

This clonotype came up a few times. The CDR3 coding sequence is TGCGCCAGCAGTGAGTCTCGAGGGGCGGCCTACAATGAGCAGTTCTTC. Translation: CASSESRGAAYNEQFF. The genes are TRBV10-1 and TRBJ2-1; perhaps D is TRBD1 or TRBD2 (5 bases each). Trimming removed 0 bases from V and 2 bases from J, with 11 bases in between. The CDR3 runs 16 residues. CDR1 is WNHNN, CDR2 SYGVQD, per germline (reference sequence).

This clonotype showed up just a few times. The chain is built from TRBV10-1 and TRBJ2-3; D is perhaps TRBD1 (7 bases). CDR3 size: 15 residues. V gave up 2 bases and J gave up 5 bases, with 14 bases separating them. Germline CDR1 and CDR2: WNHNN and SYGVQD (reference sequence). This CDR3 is CASSEGQGEVDTQYF. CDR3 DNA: TGCGCCAGCAGTGAGGGCCAGGGGGAGGTAGATACGCAGTATTTT.

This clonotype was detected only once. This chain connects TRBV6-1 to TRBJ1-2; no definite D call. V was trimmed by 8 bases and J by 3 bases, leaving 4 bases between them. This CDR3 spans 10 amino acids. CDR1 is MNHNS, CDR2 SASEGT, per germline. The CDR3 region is CASGDYGYTF. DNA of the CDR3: TGTGCCAGCGGAGACTATGGCTACACCTTC.

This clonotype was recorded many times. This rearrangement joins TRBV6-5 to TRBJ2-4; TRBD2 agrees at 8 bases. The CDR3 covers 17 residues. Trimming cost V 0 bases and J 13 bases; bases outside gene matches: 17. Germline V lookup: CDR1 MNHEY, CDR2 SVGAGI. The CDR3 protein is CASSYSPPRGVYNEQYF. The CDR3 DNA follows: TGTGCCAGCAGTTACTCCCCTCCGCGGGGGGTCTACAATGAGCAGTACTTC.

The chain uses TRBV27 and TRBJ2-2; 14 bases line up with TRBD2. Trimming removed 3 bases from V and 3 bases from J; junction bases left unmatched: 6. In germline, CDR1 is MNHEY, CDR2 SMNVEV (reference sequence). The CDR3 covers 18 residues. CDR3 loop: CASSFRLAGGQDTGELFF. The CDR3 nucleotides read TGTGCCAGCAGTTTCCGACTAGCGGGGGGGCAGGACACCGGGGAGCTGTTTTTT.

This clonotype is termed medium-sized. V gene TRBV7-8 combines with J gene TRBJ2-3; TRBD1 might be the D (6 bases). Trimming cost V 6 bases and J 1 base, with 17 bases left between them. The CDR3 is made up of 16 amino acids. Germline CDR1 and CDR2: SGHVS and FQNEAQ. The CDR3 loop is CASSRLFRQGTDTQYF. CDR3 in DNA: TGTGCCAGCAGTCGACTCTTTAGACAGGGCACAGATACGCAGTATTTT. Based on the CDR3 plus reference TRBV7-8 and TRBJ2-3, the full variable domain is GAGVSQSPRYKVAKRGQDVALRCDPISGHVSLFWYQQALGQGPEFLTYFQNEAQLDKSGLPSDRFFAERPEGSVSTLKIQRTQQEDSAVYLCASSRLFRQGTDTQYFGPGTRLTVL.

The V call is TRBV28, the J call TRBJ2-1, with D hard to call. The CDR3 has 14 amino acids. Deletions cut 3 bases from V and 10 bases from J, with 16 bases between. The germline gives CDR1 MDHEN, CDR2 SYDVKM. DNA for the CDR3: TGTGCCAGCAGTTTCGGCGGTCCTCAGGCCGAGCAGTTCTTC. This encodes CASSFGGPQAEQFF.

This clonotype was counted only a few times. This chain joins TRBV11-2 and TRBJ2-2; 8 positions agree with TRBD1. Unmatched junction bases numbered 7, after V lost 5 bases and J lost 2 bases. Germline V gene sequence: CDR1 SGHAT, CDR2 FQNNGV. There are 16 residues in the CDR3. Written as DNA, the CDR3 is TGTGCCAGCAGCGGCTTGGACAGGGAAAACACCGGGGAGCTGTTTTTT. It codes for CASSGLDRENTGELFF. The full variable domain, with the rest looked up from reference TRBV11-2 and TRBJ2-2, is EAGVAQSPRYKIIEKRQSVAFWCNPISGHATLYWYQQILGQGPKLLIQFQNNGVVDDSQLPKDRFSAERLKGVDSTLKIQPAKLEDSAVYLCASSGLDRENTGELFFGEGSRLTVL.

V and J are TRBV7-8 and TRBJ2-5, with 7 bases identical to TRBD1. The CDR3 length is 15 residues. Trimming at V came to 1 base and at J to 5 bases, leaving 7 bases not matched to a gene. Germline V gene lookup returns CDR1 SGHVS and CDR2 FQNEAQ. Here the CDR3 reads CASSLVRGLMETQYF. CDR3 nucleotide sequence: TGTGCCAGCAGCTTAGTTAGGGGGCTAATGGAGACCCAGTACTTC.

The CDR3 sequence is CASSLAGGTGELFF. The DNA for the CDR3 is TGTGCCAGCAGCTTAGCAGGGGGCACCGGGGAGCTGTTTTTT. The rearrangement uses TRBV11-3 and TRBJ2-2; TRBD1 matches 7 bases. V trimming: 1 base; J trimming: 4 bases; junction bases outside the gene matches: 0. Germline assignment: CDR1 SGHNT and CDR2 YENEEA. The CDR3 extends over 14 amino acids. The whole variable domain, remainder taken from reference TRBV11-3 and TRBJ2-2, is EAGVVQSPRYKIIEKKQPVAFWCNPISGHNTLYWYLQNLGQGPELLIRYENEEAVDDSQLPKDRFSAERLKGVDSTLKIQPAELGDSAVYLCASSLAGGTGELFFGEGSRLTVL.

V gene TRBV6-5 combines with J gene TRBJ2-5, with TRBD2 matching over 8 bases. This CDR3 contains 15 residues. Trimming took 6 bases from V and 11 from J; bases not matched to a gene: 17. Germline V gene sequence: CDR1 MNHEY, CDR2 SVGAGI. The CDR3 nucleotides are TGTGCCAGCAGACCCGGGACTAGGAGTTACAATGAGCAGTACTTC. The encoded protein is CASRPGTRSYNEQYF.

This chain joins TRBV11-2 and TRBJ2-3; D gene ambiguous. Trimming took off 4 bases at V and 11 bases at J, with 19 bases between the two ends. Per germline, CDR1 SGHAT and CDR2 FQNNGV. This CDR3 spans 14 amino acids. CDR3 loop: CASSSTGPVGGQYF. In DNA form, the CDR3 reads TGTGCCAGCAGCTCAACCGGGCCCGTAGGTGGGCAGTATTTT.

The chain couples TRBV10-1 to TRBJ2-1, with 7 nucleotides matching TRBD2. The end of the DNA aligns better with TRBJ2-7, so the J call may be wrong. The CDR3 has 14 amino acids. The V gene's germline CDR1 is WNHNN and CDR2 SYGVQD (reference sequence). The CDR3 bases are TGCGCCAGCAGTGGCGGGGGTTCCTACAATGAGCAGTACTTC. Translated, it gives CASSGGGSYNEQYF.